Described below is a single T cell receptor (beta chain) sequence and its context. The record originates from a study of cytomegalovirus exposure and HLA in healthy donors. In germline, CDR1 is LGHNA, CDR2 YNFKEQ. The V end was cut by 1 base, the J end by 2 bases, with 14 bases between. This CDR3 has 16 residues. The PCR had 60 Vbeta and 13 Jbeta primers. The assay was immunoSEQ multiplex PCR, and TCRdb's table has in-frame clones only and misses some. Altogether roughly 110,000 clones are present, about three quarters being singletons, with the ten largest covering approximately 12%. The sample consisted of PBMCs. This TCR came from a woman between 35 and 50 years old in good health and CMV-seropositive. This chain connects TRBV4-2 to TRBJ2-5; maybe TRBD1 (6 bases). CDR3 bases: TGTGCCAGCAGCCAAGGGGGACAACGGGGTCAAGAGACCCAGTACTTC. Translating it yields CASSQGGQRGQETQYF.